This TCR beta chain stems from a study of cytotoxic CD8 clonotypes in ibrutinib-treated CLL. Measured with immunoSEQ multiplex PCR; TCRdb has only the in-frame clones, and not every one. Among 20,000 to 25,000 clones listed, roughly 75% were seen once. This clone came up a few times. Antigen: not known. Study-level results: Clonality increased with ibrutinib response but returned toward baseline at progression.

This CDR3 spans 15 amino acids. From germline, CDR1 is MDHEN and CDR2 SYDVKM. V shed 1 base and J shed 3 bases, with 13 bases lying between them. The rearrangement joins TRBV28 to TRBJ2-7; a weak D match, TRBD2 (5 bases). The clonotype comes from a human donor with chronic lymphocytic leukemia. The material was PBMCs, obtained before ibrutinib treatment. The CDR3 bases are TGTGCCAGCAGTTTATCCGGCGCGGGCAACTACGAGCAGTACTTC. It is translated as CASSLSGAGNYEQYF.